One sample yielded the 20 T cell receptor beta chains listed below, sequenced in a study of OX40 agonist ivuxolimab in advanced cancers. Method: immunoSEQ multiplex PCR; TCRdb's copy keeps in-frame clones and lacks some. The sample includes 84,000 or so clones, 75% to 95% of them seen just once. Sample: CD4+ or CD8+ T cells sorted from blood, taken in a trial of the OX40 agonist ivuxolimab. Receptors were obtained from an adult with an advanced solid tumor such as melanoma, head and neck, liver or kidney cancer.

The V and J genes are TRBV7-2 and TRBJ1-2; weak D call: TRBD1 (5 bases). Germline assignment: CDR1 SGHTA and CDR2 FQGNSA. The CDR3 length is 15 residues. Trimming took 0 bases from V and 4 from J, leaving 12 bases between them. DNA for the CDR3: TGTGCCAGCAGCTTAGCGGAAGGGGTCGGCTATGGCTACACCTTC. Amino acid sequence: CASSLAEGVGYGYTF.

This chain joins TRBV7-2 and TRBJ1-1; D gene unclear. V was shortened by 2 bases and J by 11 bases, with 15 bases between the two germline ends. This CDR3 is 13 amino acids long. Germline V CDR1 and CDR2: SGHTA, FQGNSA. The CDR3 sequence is CASSLNSVSAAFF. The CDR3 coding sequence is TGTGCCAGCAGCTTAAATTCGGTATCCGCGGCTTTCTTT.

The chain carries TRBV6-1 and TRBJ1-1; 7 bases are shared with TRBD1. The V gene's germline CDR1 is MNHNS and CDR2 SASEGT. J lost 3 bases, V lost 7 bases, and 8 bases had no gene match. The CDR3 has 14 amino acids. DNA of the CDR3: TGTGCCAGCATTAAGGACAGGCGATACACTGAAGCTTTCTTT. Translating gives CASIKDRRYTEAFF.

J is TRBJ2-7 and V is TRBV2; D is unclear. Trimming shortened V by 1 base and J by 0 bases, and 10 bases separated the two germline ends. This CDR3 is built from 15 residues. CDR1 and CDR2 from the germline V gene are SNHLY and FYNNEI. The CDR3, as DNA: TGTGCCAGCAGTGAAGATCCGGTAAGCTCCTACGAGCAGTACTTC. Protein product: CASSEDPVSSYEQYF.

The CDR3 loop is CAISESGPANTGELFF. Written as DNA, the CDR3 is TGTGCCATCAGTGAGTCGGGCCCAGCGAACACCGGGGAGCTGTTTTTT. The J gene is TRBJ2-2, the V gene TRBV10-3; D is uncertain. Trimming removed 0 bases from V and 0 bases from J, with 8 bases in between. Germline CDR1 ENHRY, CDR2 SYGVKD. The CDR3 has 16 residues.

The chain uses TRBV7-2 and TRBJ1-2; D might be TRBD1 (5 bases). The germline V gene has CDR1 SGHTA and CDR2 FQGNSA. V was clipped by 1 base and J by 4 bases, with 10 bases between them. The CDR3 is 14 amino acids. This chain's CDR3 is CASSLEGRLYGYTF. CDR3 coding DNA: TGTGCCAGCAGCTTAGAGGGGCGACTCTATGGCTACACCTTC. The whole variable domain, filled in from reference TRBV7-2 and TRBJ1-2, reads GAGVSQSPSNKVTEKGKDVELRCDPISGHTALYWYRQSLGQGLEFLIYFQGNSAPDKSGLPSDRFSAERTGGSVSTLTIQRTQQEDSAVYLCASSLEGRLYGYTFGSGTRLTVV.

In nucleotides, the CDR3 is TGTGCCAGCTCCCCATCTAACCAAGAGACCCAGTACTTC. As protein: CASSPSNQETQYF. J is TRBJ2-5 and V is TRBV18; D is unresolved. Germline V gene data show CDR1 as KGHSH and CDR2 as LQKENI. Trimming pared 6 bases from V and 0 bases from J, leaving 8 bases between. CDR3 length: 13 residues.

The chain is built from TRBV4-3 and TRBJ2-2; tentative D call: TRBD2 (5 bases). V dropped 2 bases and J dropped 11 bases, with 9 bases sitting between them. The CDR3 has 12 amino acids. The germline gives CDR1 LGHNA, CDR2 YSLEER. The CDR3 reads CASSQSEGELFF. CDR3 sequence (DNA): TGCGCCAGCAGCCAATCTGAGGGAGAGCTGTTTTTT.

Here the CDR3 reads CASSLGGPTDTQYF. The CDR3 nucleotides read TGTGCCAGCAGCTTAGGGGGGCCCACAGATACGCAGTATTTT. V gene TRBV7-3 combines with J gene TRBJ2-3; the D call may be TRBD1 or TRBD2 (6 bases each). CDR3 size: 14 residues. Trimming removed 2 bases at V and 2 bases at J, with 8 bases between. Germline V gives CDR1 SGHTA, CDR2 FQGTGA.

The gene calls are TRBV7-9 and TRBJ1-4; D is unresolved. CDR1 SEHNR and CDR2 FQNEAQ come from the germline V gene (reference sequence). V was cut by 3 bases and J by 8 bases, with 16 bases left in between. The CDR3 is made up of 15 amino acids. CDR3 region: CASSLTPSGAEKLFF. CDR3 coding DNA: TGTGCCAGCAGCTTGACTCCTTCAGGAGCCGAAAAACTGTTTTTT.

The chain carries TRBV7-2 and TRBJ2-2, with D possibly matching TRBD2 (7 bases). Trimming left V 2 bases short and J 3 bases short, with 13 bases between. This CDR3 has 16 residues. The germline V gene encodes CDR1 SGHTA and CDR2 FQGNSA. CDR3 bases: TGTGCCAGCAGCTTACGGCGGGGGCCGGACACCGGGGAGCTGTTTTTT. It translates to CASSLRRGPDTGELFF.

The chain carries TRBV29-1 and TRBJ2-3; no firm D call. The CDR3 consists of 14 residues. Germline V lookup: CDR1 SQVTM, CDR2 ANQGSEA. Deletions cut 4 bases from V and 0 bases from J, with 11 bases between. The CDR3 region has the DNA TGCAGCGTTGCAGCTGGCAGTAGCACAGATACGCAGTATTTT. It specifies CSVAAGSSTDTQYF.

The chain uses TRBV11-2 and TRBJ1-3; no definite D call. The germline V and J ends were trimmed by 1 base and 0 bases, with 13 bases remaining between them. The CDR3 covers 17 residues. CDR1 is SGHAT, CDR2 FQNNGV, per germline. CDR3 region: CASSLGQASFSGNTIYF. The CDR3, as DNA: TGTGCCAGCAGCTTAGGCCAGGCATCTTTCTCTGGAAACACCATATATTTT.

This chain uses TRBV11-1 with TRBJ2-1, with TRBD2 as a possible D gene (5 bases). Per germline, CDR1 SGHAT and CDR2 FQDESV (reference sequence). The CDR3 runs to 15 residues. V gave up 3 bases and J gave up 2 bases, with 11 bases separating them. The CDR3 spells CASSFTSGTYNEQFF. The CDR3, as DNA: TGTGCCAGCAGCTTCACCTCGGGGACCTACAATGAGCAGTTCTTC.

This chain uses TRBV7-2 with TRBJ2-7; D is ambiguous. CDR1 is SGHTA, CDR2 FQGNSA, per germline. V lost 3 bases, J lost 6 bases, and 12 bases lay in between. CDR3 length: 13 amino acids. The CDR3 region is CASSFNQVSEQYF. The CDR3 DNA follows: TGTGCCAGCAGCTTTAATCAGGTTTCCGAGCAGTACTTC. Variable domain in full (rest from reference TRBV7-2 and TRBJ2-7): GAGVSQSPSNKVTEKGKDVELRCDPISGHTALYWYRQSLGQGLEFLIYFQGNSAPDKSGLPSDRFSAERTGGSVSTLTIQRTQQEDSAVYLCASSFNQVSEQYFGPGTRLTVT.

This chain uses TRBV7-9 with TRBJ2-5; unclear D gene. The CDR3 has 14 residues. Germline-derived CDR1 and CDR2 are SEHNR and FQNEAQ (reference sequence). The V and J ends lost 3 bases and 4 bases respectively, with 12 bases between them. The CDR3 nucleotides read TGTGCCAGCAGCTTTTTTGGTAAATTAGAGACCCAGTACTTC. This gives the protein CASSFFGKLETQYF.

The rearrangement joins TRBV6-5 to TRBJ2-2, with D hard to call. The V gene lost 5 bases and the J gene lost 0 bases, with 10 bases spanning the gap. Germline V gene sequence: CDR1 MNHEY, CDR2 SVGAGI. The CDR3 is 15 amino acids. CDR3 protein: CASSQRNSNTGELFF. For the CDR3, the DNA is TGTGCCAGCAGTCAGAGAAACTCGAACACCGGGGAGCTGTTTTTT.

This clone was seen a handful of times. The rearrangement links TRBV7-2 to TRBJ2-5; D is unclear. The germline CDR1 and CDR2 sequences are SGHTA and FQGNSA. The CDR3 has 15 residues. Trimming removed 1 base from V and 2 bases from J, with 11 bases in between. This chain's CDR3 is CASSLGRWIQETQYF. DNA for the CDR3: TGTGCCAGCAGCTTAGGGCGTTGGATACAAGAGACCCAGTACTTC. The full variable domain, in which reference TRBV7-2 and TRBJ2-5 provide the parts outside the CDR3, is GAGVSQSPSNKVTEKGKDVELRCDPISGHTALYWYRQSLGQGLEFLIYFQGNSAPDKSGLPSDRFSAERTGGSVSTLTIQRTQQEDSAVYLCASSLGRWIQETQYFGPGTRLLVL.

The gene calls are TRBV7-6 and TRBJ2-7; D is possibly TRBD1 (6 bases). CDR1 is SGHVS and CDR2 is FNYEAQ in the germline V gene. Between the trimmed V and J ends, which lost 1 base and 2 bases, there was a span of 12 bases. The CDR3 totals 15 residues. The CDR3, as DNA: TGTGCCAGCAGCTTAGAGGGCAGGGGTACCTACGAGCAGTACTTC. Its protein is CASSLEGRGTYEQYF.

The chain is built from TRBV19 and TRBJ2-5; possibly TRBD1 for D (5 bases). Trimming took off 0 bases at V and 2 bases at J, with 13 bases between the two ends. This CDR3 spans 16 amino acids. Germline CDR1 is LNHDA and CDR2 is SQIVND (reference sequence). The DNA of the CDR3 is TGTGCCAGTAGTATAGATGTGGCAGGGCCTCAAGAGACCCAGTACTTC. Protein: CASSIDVAGPQETQYF.